Below, 8 T cell receptor beta chains from the same sample are listed, as sequenced in a study of T cells in Graves' hyperthyroidism and ophthalmopathy. TCR beta CDR3 regions were amplified from RNA. HTBI primers were the set used in a first-round RT-PCR of the TCR CDR3. TCRdb processed the multiplex PCR reads anew with MiXCR; each CDR3 protein has one entry. The sample records hundreds of thousands of distinct CDR3 sequences, around 42% being singletons. The sequenced sample was peripheral blood or thyroid tissue (not recorded which). These receptors were collected from a woman between 18 and 30 years old with Graves' hyperthyroidism.

The chain employs TRBV2 and TRBJ1-5; no firm D call. CDR3 length: 15 amino acids. CDR1 is SNHLY, CDR2 FYNNEI, per germline. Trimming removed 8 bases from V and 2 bases from J, with 16 bases in between. The CDR3 DNA reads TGTGCCAGCTCAACGGTGGGGTCGGGCAATCAGCCCCAGCATTTT. Translating gives CASSTVGSGNQPQHF.

In this sample, this clonotype turned up a few times. This sequence joins TRBV19 and TRBJ1-1; TRBD1 is a possible D gene (6 bases). V was shortened by 7 bases and J by 0 bases, with 12 bases between the two germline ends. Germline V gene data show CDR1 as LNHDA and CDR2 as SQIVND (reference sequence). The CDR3 runs 14 residues. CDR3 sequence: CASTAGQMNTEAFF. The CDR3 nucleotides read TGTGCCAGTACCGCCGGACAGATGAACACTGAAGCTTTCTTT.

This clonotype has more than one count but fewer than ten. This chain links TRBV7-9 with TRBJ1-5, with TRBD1 identical over 8 bases. Trimming took 6 bases from V and 5 from J; bases not matched to a gene: 6. There are 14 residues in the CDR3. The germline V gene has CDR1 SEHNR and CDR2 FQNEAQ (reference sequence). The CDR3 protein is CASSFTGGDQPQHF. For the CDR3, the DNA is TGTGCCAGCAGTTTTACAGGGGGGGATCAGCCCCAGCATTTT. Full variable domain (rest looked up from reference TRBV7-9 and TRBJ1-5): DTGVSQNPRHKITKRGQNVTFRCDPISEHNRLYWYRQTLGQGPEFLTYFQNEAQLEKSRLLSDRFSAERPKGSFSTLEIQRTEQGDSAMYLCASSFTGGDQPQHFGDGTRLSIL.

This chain joins TRBV7-2 and TRBJ2-5; TRBD1 agrees at 7 bases. V lost 6 bases, J lost 2 bases, and 9 bases stayed unmatched. CDR1 is SGHTA, CDR2 FQGNSA, per germline. The CDR3 has 15 residues. The CDR3 nucleotides read TGTGCCAGCAGTGAAACTGGGACAGAACAAGAGACCCAGTACTTC. Its protein product is CASSETGTEQETQYF.

This clonotype was observed many times. This sequence joins TRBV10-3 and TRBJ1-2; 7 bases are a match to TRBD1. The CDR3 contains 12 residues. Germline CDR1 reads ENHRY; CDR2 reads SYGVKD. Losses at the gene ends were 6 bases for V and 3 bases for J; bases not matched to a gene: 1. The CDR3 DNA reads as TGTGCCATCAGGGGGACAGACTATGGCTACACCTTC. Translation: CAIRGTDYGYTF.

Turning to this clonotype: Compared with germline, one end of the junction differs, possibly owing to a read error. The chain employs TRBV10-2 and TRBJ1-2; D gene ambiguous. CDR1 is WSHSY, CDR2 SAAADI, per germline. This CDR3 is 13 amino acids long. The CDR3 DNA reads TGCGCCAGCACTGACGACACAAACTGTGGCTACACCTTC. Protein: CASTDDTNCGYTF.

The sample holds one count of this clonotype. The chain recombines TRBV25-1 with TRBJ1-1; no definite D call. The V gene lost 8 bases and the J gene lost 0 bases, with 7 bases spanning the gap. Germline V gives CDR1 MGHDK, CDR2 SYGVNS. This CDR3 spans 12 amino acids. Here the CDR3 reads CASFDMNTEAFF. CDR3 DNA: TGTGCCAGCTTTGACATGAACACTGAAGCTTTCTTT.

Written as DNA, the CDR3 is TGTGCCAGCAGCTCCTCCTTGGGGCTTGAGCAGTTCTTC. Translating it yields CASSSSLGLEQFF. The chain has TRBV7-2 and TRBJ2-7, with D tentatively TRBD1 (5 bases). The J call may be faulty, since TRBJ2-1 better matches the DNA end. The CDR3 is made up of 13 amino acids. CDR1 is SGHTA and CDR2 is FQGNSA in the germline V gene.